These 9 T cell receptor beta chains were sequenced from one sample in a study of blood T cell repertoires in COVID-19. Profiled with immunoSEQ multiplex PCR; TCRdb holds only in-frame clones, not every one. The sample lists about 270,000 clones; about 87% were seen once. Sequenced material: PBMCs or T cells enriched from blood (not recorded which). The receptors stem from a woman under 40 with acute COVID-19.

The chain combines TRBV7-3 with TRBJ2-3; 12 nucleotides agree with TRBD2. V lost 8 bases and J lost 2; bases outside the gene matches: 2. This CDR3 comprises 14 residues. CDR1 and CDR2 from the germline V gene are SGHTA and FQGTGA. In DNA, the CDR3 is TGTGCCAGCGCTAGCGGGAGGGCCACAGATACGCAGTATTTT. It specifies CASASGRATDTQYF.

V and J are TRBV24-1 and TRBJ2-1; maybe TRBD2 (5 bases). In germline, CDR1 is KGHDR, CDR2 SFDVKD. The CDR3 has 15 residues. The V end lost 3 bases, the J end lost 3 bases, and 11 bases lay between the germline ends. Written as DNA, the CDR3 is TGTGCCACCAGTGATGTGGGCGGGTACTACAATGAGCAGTTCTTC. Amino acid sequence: CATSDVGGYYNEQFF.

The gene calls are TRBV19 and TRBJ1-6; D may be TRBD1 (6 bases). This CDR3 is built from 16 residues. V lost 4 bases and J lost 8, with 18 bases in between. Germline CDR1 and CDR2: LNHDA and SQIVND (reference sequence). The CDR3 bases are TGTGCCAGTAGTACCTTCGGGGGGCTTGGCGATTCACCCCTCCACTTT. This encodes CASSTFGGLGDSPLHF.

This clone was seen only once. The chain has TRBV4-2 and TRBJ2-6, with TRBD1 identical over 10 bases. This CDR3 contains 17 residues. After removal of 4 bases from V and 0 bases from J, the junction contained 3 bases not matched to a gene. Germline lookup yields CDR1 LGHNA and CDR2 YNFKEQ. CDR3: CASSPGQGDSGANVLTF. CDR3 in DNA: TGTGCCAGCAGCCCCGGACAGGGGGACTCTGGGGCCAACGTCCTGACTTTC.

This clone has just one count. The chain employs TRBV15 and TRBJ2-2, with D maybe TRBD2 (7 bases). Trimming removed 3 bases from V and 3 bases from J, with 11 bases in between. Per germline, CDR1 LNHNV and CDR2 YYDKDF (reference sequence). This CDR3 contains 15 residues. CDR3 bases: TGTGCCACCAGCAGGAAGGGGGGGGACACCGGGGAGCTGTTTTTT. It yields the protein CATSRKGGDTGELFF.

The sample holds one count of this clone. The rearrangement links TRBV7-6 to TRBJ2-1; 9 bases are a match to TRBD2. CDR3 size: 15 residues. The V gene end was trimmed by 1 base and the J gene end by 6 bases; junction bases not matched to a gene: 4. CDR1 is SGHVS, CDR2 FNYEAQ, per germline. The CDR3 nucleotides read TGTGCCAGCAGCTTAGGACTAGCGGCACTCAATGAGCAGTTCTTC. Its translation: CASSLGLAALNEQFF.

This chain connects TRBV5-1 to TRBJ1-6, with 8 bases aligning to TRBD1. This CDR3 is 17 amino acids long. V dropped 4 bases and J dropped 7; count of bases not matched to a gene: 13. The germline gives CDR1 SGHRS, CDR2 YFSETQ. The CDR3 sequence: CASSLSVPRDRNSPLHF. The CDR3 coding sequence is TGCGCCAGCAGCCTGTCCGTCCCCCGGGACAGGAATTCACCCCTCCACTTT.

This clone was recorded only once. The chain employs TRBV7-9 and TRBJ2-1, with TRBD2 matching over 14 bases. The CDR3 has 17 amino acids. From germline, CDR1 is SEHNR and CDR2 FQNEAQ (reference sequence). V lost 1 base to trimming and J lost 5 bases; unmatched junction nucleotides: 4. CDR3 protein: CASSLGRGLAGDNEQFF. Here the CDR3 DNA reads TGTGCCAGCAGCTTAGGGCGGGGACTAGCGGGAGACAATGAGCAGTTCTTC.

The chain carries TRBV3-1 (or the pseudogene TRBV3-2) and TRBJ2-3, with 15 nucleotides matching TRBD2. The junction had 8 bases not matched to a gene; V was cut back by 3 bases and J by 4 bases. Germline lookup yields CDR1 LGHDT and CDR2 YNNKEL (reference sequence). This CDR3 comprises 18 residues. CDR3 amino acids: CASSQGLAGGGFADTQYF. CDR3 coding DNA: TGTGCCAGCAGCCAGGGACTAGCGGGAGGAGGGTTCGCAGATACGCAGTATTTT.